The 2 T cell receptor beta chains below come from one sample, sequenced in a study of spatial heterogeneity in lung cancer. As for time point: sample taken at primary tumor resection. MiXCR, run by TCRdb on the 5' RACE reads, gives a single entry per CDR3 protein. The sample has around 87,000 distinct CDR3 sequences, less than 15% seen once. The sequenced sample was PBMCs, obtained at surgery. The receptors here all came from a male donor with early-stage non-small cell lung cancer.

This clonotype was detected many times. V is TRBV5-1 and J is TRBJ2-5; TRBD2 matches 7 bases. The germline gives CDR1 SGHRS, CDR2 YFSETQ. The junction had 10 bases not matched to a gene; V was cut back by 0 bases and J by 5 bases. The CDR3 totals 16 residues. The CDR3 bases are TGCGCCAGCAGCTTGGGGCCAGCGGGGTCCCAGGAGACCCAGTACTTC. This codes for CASSLGPAGSQETQYF. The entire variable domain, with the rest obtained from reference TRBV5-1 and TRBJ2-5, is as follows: KAGVTQTPRYLIKTRGQQVTLSCSPISGHRSVSWYQQTPGQGLQFLFEYFSETQRNKGNFPGRFSGRQFSNSRSEMNVSTLELGDSALYLCASSLGPAGSQETQYFGPGTRLLVL.

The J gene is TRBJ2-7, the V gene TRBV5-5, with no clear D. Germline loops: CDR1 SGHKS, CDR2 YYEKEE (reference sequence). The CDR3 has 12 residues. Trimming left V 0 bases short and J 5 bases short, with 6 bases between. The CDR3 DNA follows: TGTGCCAGCAGCTTGGTCTTGGACGAGCAGTACTTC. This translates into CASSLVLDEQYF.